This T cell receptor beta chain originates from a study of cytomegalovirus exposure and HLA in healthy donors. Regarding the study as a whole: In a later analysis, 15,000 to 20,000 TCR beta sequences were associated with HLA alleles at 0.05 false discovery rate. Several top significant clusters appeared, in a later analysis, to be linked to common viral pathogens. Roughly uniform sequencing depth across donors was assumed, possibly incorrectly. Later analysis identified a missense DCLRE1C variant that was linked to TCR beta V- and J-gene trimming.

CDR3 length equals 10 residues. V lost 8 bases and J 10 bases, leaving 11 bases between the germline ends. Germline V gene sequence: CDR1 MNHEY, CDR2 SVGAGI. Vbeta (60) and Jbeta (13) primers were used in the PCR. Clones were read by immunoSEQ multiplex PCR, and TCRdb kept only the in-frame ones, dropping some. In the table there are some 140,000 clones, approximately 80% of which are singletons. As regards this clone: The antigen is undetermined.

Input material: PBMCs. This sequence was found in a man younger than 40 in good health and CMV-seronegative. V is TRBV6-5 and J is TRBJ1-2; D uncertain. This chain's CDR3 is CASGRRDYTF. As DNA, the CDR3 is TGTGCCAGCGGTCGGAGGGACTACACCTTC.